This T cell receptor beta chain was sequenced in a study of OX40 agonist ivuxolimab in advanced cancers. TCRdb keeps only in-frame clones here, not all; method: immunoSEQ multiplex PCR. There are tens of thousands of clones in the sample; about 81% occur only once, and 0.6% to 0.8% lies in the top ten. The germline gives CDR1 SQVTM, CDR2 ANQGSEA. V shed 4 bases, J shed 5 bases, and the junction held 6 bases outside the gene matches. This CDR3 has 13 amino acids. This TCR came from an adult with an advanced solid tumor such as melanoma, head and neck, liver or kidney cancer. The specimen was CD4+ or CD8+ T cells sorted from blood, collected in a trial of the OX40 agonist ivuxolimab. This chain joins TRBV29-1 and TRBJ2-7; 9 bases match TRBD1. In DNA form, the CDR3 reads TGCAGCGTTGGGGACAGGGCGTTCAACGAGCAGTACTTC. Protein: CSVGDRAFNEQYF.